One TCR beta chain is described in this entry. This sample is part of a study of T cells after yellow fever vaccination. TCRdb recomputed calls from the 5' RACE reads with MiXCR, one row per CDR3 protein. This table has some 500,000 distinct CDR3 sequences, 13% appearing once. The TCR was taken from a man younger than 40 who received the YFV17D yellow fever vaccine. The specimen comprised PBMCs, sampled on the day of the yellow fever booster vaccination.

The CDR3 spells CATAPSPSYEQYF. For the CDR3, the DNA is TGTGCCACCGCTCCTTCACCCTCCTACGAGCAGTACTTC. This chain uses TRBV6-1 with TRBJ2-7; D is undetermined. The CDR3 loop spans 13 amino acids. Germline-derived CDR1 and CDR2 are MNHNS and SASEGT. Trimming left V 10 bases short and J 0 bases short, with 13 bases between.